This is a list of T cell receptor beta chains from one sample in a study of T cells in Graves' hyperthyroidism and ophthalmopathy. TCRdb re-called the multiplex PCR reads through MiXCR, storing one row per CDR3 protein. Of 270,000 or so distinct CDR3 sequences in the sample, around 15% were seen once. The sample comprised blood. The receptors here all came from a woman aged 50 to 65 with Graves' hyperthyroidism that later progressed to Graves' ophthalmopathy. Each CDR3 is given with its conserved first and last residue.

TRBV5-1,TRBJ1-5,CASSSSPGGQAPQHF
TRBV9,TRBJ1-2,CASSVGQGWPDGYTF
TRBV19,TRBJ2-1,CASTPDRTSVEEQFF
TRBV5-6,TRBJ2-6,CASSLPGQGAGGANVLTF
TRBV7-2,TRBJ1-1,CASSSRGVAWEAFF
TRBV2,TRBJ2-7,CASSGTSDANEQYF
TRBV18,TRBJ2-5,CASSPQAEGTQYF
TRBV2,TRBJ2-3,CASRRTSGSTDTQYF
TRBV2,TRBJ2-6,CASRADRGRGRANVLTF
TRBV6-1,TRBJ1-1,CASRGTGATEASF